The sequence of this TCR beta chain was determined in a study of cytomegalovirus exposure and HLA in healthy donors. This clone was detected once. CDR3 length: 15 residues. J was trimmed by 2 bases and V by 6 bases; bases with no gene match: 6. Germline CDR1 and CDR2: SNHLY and FYNNEI. This PCR relied on a set of 60 Vbeta primers and 13 Jbeta primers. Data came from immunoSEQ multiplex PCR; TCRdb stores just in-frame clones and leaves some out. The sample has roughly 150,000 clones, roughly 83% seen once. The gene calls are TRBV2 and TRBJ2-3; 9 nucleotides match TRBD1. This sequence originates from a boy aged 2-15 years in good health and CMV-seronegative. Sequences were obtained from PBMCs. In nucleotides, the CDR3 is TGTGCCAGCAGAAAAAGGACAGGGGACACAGATACGCAGTATTTT. It is translated as CASRKRTGDTDTQYF.